This passage covers 24 T cell receptor beta chains from one sample sequenced in a study of blood T cell repertoires in COVID-19. Sequencing was performed with immunoSEQ multiplex PCR; in TCRdb, only in-frame clones are kept and a portion is missing. The table lists about 150,000 clones, approximately 85% of them singletons. Input material: peripheral blood. The origin of the receptors is a man between 60 and 75 years old with COVID-19, enrolled during active disease.

The rearrangement joins TRBV30 to TRBJ2-3, with D uncertain. The V and J ends lost 4 bases and 5 bases respectively, with 10 bases between them. The CDR3 is 12 residues long. CDR1 is GTSNPN, CDR2 SVGIG, per germline (reference sequence). As DNA, the CDR3 is TGTGCCTGGATCCTCTCAGGAGATACGCAGTATTTT. Its translation is CAWILSGDTQYF.

The V and J genes are TRBV6-6 and TRBJ1-3; D call uncertain. This CDR3 has 13 residues. Germline V CDR1 and CDR2: MNHNY, SVGAGI (reference sequence). V lost 2 bases and J 6 bases, leaving 8 bases between the germline ends. CDR3 in amino acids: CASSYEGSNTIYF. DNA of the CDR3: TGTGCCAGCAGTTACGAGGGCTCAAACACCATATATTTT.

This chain joins TRBV27 and TRBJ1-1, with D possibly TRBD1 on 5 matching bases. Germline values: CDR1 MNHEY, CDR2 SMNVEV (reference sequence). CDR3 length equals 14 residues. V lost 3 bases to trimming and J lost 6 bases, with 14 bases between them. The CDR3 reads CASSFNSQGAEAFF. The CDR3 DNA sequence: TGTGCCAGCAGTTTCAACAGCCAAGGGGCTGAAGCTTTCTTT.

This clone was picked up one time. The J gene is TRBJ1-2, the V gene TRBV7-9; D is unresolved. The length of the CDR3 is 14 residues. V was clipped by 1 base and J by 8 bases, with 14 bases between them. Germline V gene sequence: CDR1 SEHNR, CDR2 FQNEAQ (reference sequence). The chain's CDR3 is CASSLGVVHGGYTF. The CDR3 DNA follows: TGTGCCAGCAGCTTAGGTGTGGTACATGGCGGCTACACCTTC.

The chain recombines TRBV6-5 with TRBJ2-5, with 7 bases matching TRBD2. J gave up 5 bases and V 2 bases, and 2 bases lay outside the gene matches. CDR3 size: 13 residues. Germline CDR1 is MNHEY and CDR2 is SVGAGI. The CDR3 DNA is TGTGCCAGCAGTTACCTGGGAGGGGAGACCCAGTACTTC. Translation gives CASSYLGGETQYF.

The chain employs TRBV25-1 and TRBJ1-1, with D perhaps matching TRBD1 (5 bases). CDR1 and CDR2 from the germline V gene are MGHDK and SYGVNS. The CDR3 is 13 amino acids. V was trimmed by 4 bases and J by 5 bases, leaving 11 bases between them. The CDR3 sequence: CASSGTGDTEAFF. CDR3 nucleotide sequence: TGTGCCAGCAGTGGAACAGGAGATACTGAAGCTTTCTTT. Based on the CDR3 plus reference TRBV25-1 and TRBJ1-1, the full variable domain is EADIYQTPRYLVIGTGKKITLECSQTMGHDKMYWYQQDPGMELHLIHYSYGVNSTEKGDLSSESTVSRIRTEHFPLTLESARPSHTSQYLCASSGTGDTEAFFGQGTRLTVV.

The J gene is TRBJ2-7, the V gene TRBV19; TRBD1 agrees at 8 bases. The germline CDR1 and CDR2 sequences are LNHDA and SQIVND (reference sequence). Losses at the gene ends were 1 base for V and 4 bases for J; bases not matched to a gene: 3. This CDR3 contains 14 residues. Here the CDR3 reads CASSIGQGTYEQYF. In nucleotides, the CDR3 is TGTGCCAGTAGTATAGGACAGGGGACGTACGAGCAGTACTTC.

The CDR3 protein is CASSYSDRHNSPLHF. The CDR3 nucleotides are TGTGCCAGCAGTTACTCGGACAGACATAATTCACCCCTCCACTTT. The chain couples TRBV6-5 to TRBJ1-6; D possibly corresponds to TRBD1 (6 bases). The CDR3 has 15 residues. The V gene's germline CDR1 is MNHEY and CDR2 SVGAGI. V gave up 0 bases and J gave up 5 bases, with 8 bases separating them.

The genes are TRBV3-1 (or the pseudogene TRBV3-2) and TRBJ2-4; TRBD1 agrees at 9 bases. This CDR3 contains 15 residues. In germline, CDR1 is LGHDT, CDR2 YNNKEL (reference sequence). J lost 1 base, V lost 6 bases, and 4 bases had no gene match. The CDR3 DNA reads as TGTGCCAGCAGACGACAGGGGGACGCCAAAAACATTCAGTACTTC. The encoded protein is CASRRQGDAKNIQYF.

The chain links TRBV4-2 to TRBJ2-1, with 10 bases matching TRBD2. Trimming at V came to 0 bases and at J to 4 bases, leaving 9 bases not matched to a gene. Germline CDR1 is LGHNA and CDR2 is YNFKEQ. The CDR3 runs to 18 residues. CDR3 DNA sequence: TGTGCCAGCAGCCAAGATAGTTGGACTAGCGGAACGTACAATGAGCAGTTCTTC. Translation: CASSQDSWTSGTYNEQFF.

J is TRBJ1-1 and V is TRBV7-6; TRBD1 might be the D (5 bases). The CDR3 length is 14 residues. Germline CDR1 SGHVS, CDR2 FNYEAQ. V lost 5 bases, J lost 0 bases, and 10 bases lay in between. The CDR3 bases are TGTGCCAGCAGCGCGGTAGGGGTGAACACTGAAGCTTTCTTT. This translates into CASSAVGVNTEAFF.

The genes are TRBV19 and TRBJ2-7; D possibly corresponds to TRBD1 (5 bases). The V and J ends lost 5 bases and 1 base respectively, with 18 bases between them. CDR1 is LNHDA and CDR2 is SQIVND in the germline V gene (reference sequence). The CDR3 totals 16 residues. CDR3 bases: TGTGCCAGTAGTCTCGAAGGCAGGGCATCATCCTACGAGCAGTACTTC. Amino acid sequence: CASSLEGRASSYEQYF.

This clone was seen only a few times. The V and J genes are TRBV5-1 and TRBJ2-7; maybe TRBD1 (5 bases). Trimming shortened V by 0 bases and J by 6 bases, and 13 bases separated the two germline ends. The CDR3 loop spans 14 amino acids. The V gene's germline CDR1 is SGHRS and CDR2 YFSETQ. The CDR3 loop is CASSLVAGSREQYF. The DNA for the CDR3 is TGCGCCAGCAGCTTGGTAGCAGGGTCACGCGAGCAGTACTTC.

This clone was seen more than once but under ten times. V usage is TRBV7-2 and J usage is TRBJ2-7, with 12 nucleotides matching TRBD2. J lost 4 bases, V lost 6 bases, and 4 bases had no gene match. The CDR3 is 14 amino acids. Looked up from germline, CDR1 is SGHTA and CDR2 is FQGNSA. CDR3 DNA: TGTGCCAGCAGACTAGCGGGAGGCAATTACGAGCAGTACTTC. As protein: CASRLAGGNYEQYF.

This chain connects TRBV7-6 to TRBJ1-3, with a tentative D call TRBD1 (6 bases). CDR3 size: 14 residues. The ends were cut back, 3 bases at V and 2 bases at J, with 8 bases in the middle. Germline values: CDR1 SGHVS, CDR2 FNYEAQ. Here the CDR3 reads CASSLSGAGNTIYF. Here the CDR3 DNA reads TGTGCCAGCAGCTTGTCAGGGGCTGGAAACACCATATATTTT.

The chain employs TRBV6-5 and TRBJ2-7; 11 bases are a match to TRBD1. Germline CDR1 and CDR2: MNHEY and SVGAGI. This CDR3 is 14 amino acids long. The trim removed 6 bases at V and 7 bases at J, leaving 8 bases unmatched. CDR3 in amino acids: CASRLGQGVREQYF. The CDR3 region has the DNA TGTGCCAGCAGGTTGGGACAGGGGGTACGGGAGCAGTACTTC.

The chain recombines TRBV18 with TRBJ1-1, with 7 bases fitting TRBD1. The CDR3 runs 13 residues. Germline V CDR1 and CDR2: KGHSH, LQKENI. The V segment lost 4 bases and the J segment 1 base; nucleotides outside the gene matches: 0. CDR3 in amino acids: CASSRQGNTEAFF. The CDR3 bases are TGTGCCAGCTCACGACAGGGGAACACTGAAGCTTTCTTT. The full variable domain, completed using reference TRBV18 and TRBJ1-1, is NAGVMQNPRHLVRRRGQEARLRCSPMKGHSHVYWYRQLPEEGLKFMVYLQKENIIDESGMPKERFSAEFPKEGPSILRIQQVVRGDSAAYFCASSRQGNTEAFFGQGTRLTVV.

J is TRBJ2-1 and V is TRBV9; D perhaps matches TRBD2 (6 bases). V lost 2 bases, J lost 0 bases, and 9 bases lay in between. The length of the CDR3 is 15 residues. Germline-derived CDR1 and CDR2 are SGDLS and YYNGEE. CDR3 sequence: CASSVRAGSYNEQFF. CDR3 nucleotide sequence: TGTGCCAGCAGCGTTCGAGCGGGCTCCTACAATGAGCAGTTCTTC.

The chain links TRBV3-1 (or the pseudogene TRBV3-2) to TRBJ2-3; D gene unclear. The ends were cut back, 4 bases at V and 5 bases at J, with 10 bases in the middle. The CDR3 loop spans 13 amino acids. The V gene's germline CDR1 is LGHDT and CDR2 YNNKEL (reference sequence). The CDR3 is CASSPSMQDTQYF. CDR3 nucleotides: TGTGCCAGCAGCCCAAGCATGCAAGATACGCAGTATTTT.

The rearrangement links TRBV5-1 to TRBJ2-7; 12 bases are a match to TRBD2. Germline CDR1 SGHRS, CDR2 YFSETQ. The CDR3 is made up of 18 amino acids. Unmatched junction bases numbered 10, after V lost 3 bases and J lost 0 bases. The CDR3 spells CASSWTSGADRSSYEQYF. The CDR3 region has the DNA TGCGCCAGCAGCTGGACTAGCGGGGCCGATAGGAGCTCCTACGAGCAGTACTTC.

On this clone: This same CDR3 is encoded by further DNA sequences in the sample. The chain couples TRBV11-3 to TRBJ2-7, with TRBD1 as a possible D gene (5 bases). V was cut by 1 base and J by 1 base, with 8 bases left in between. CDR3 length: 14 residues. Germline V lookup: CDR1 SGHNT, CDR2 YENEEA. Written as DNA, the CDR3 is TGTGCCAGCAGCTTAGGTAGGGGTTCCTACGAGCAGTACTTC. It is translated as CASSLGRGSYEQYF. The complete variable domain, with remaining parts taken from reference TRBV11-3 and TRBJ2-7, reads EAGVVQSPRYKIIEKKQPVAFWCNPISGHNTLYWYLQNLGQGPELLIRYENEEAVDDSQLPKDRFSAERLKGVDSTLKIQPAELGDSAVYLCASSLGRGSYEQYFGPGTRLTVT.

The V and J genes are TRBV30 and TRBJ1-2, with D perhaps TRBD1 (6 bases). Between the trimmed V and J ends, which lost 6 bases and 2 bases, there was a span of 16 bases. Germline V CDR1 and CDR2: GTSNPN, SVGIG (reference sequence). The CDR3 totals 14 residues. This CDR3 reads CACPRGQSNYGYTF. CDR3 nucleotide sequence: TGTGCCTGCCCGCGTGGACAGAGCAACTATGGCTACACCTTC.

V usage is TRBV25-1 and J usage is TRBJ1-6; D is perhaps TRBD1 (6 bases). The CDR3 runs to 15 residues. CDR1 is MGHDK, CDR2 SYGVNS, per germline. V lost 4 bases to trimming and J lost 1 base, with 8 bases between them. DNA of the CDR3: TGTGCCAGCAGTGCCCAGGGGTCCTATAATTCACCCCTCCACTTT. Amino acid sequence: CASSAQGSYNSPLHF.

This clone was seen a handful of times. The chain recombines TRBV7-2 with TRBJ2-1; 12 bases agree with TRBD2. Looked up from germline, CDR1 is SGHTA and CDR2 is FQGNSA. Trimming cost V 5 bases and J 1 base; bases outside gene matches: 3. This CDR3 is 16 amino acids long. CDR3 protein: CASSILAGGSYNEQFF. The CDR3 DNA sequence: TGTGCCAGCAGCATACTAGCGGGAGGTTCCTACAATGAGCAGTTCTTC.